This T cell receptor beta chain derives from a study of blood T cell repertoires in COVID-19. Study-level background: The United States, Italy and Spain were the sources of the acute and convalescent COVID-19 samples. From T cells, B-cell-depleted T cells, or PBMCs came the material, which was cDNA or gDNA.

In the original workflow: Counts of nucleated cells, estimated from reference gene primer amplification, were obtained. This table comes from immunoSEQ multiplex PCR, and its TCRdb copy is limited to in-frame clones, with some not included. That table furnishes V, J and clone size, whereas the DNA furnished D and trimming. The data hold 100,000 to 150,000 clones, with roughly four fifths observed a single time. V dropped 4 bases and J dropped 6; count of bases not matched to a gene: 6. Germline V lookup: CDR1 SGHVS, CDR2 FQNEAQ. The CDR3 runs to 14 residues. The V call is TRBV7-8, the J call TRBJ2-7; 10 nucleotides agree with TRBD2. The sequenced sample consisted of peripheral blood. This clonotype was obtained from a man in his 60s with acute or convalescent COVID-19. The CDR3 sequence is CASSYSGTSAEQYF. CDR3 bases: TGTGCCAGCAGCTACTCCGGGACTAGCGCCGAGCAGTACTTC.